The 15 T cell receptor beta chains reported below all come from one sample, sequenced in a study of breast tumors, draining lymph nodes, adjacent tissues. TCRdb re-derived calls from the multiplex PCR reads in MiXCR, one entry per CDR3 protein. The data contain about 100,000 distinct CDR3 sequences, approximately 21% of them seen just once; the ten biggest clones take up more than 0.9%. Axillary draining lymph nodes of breast cancer patients supplied the node samples. The specimen was axillary lymph node tissue. These receptors originate from a female donor with breast cancer. Some clones in this sample may be carry-over from other donors' samples.

CDR3 sequence: CASSQGGVGTEAFF. The CDR3 DNA follows: TGTGCCAGCAGCCAAGGTGGGGTAGGCACTGAAGCTTTCTTT. V usage is TRBV6-6 and J usage is TRBJ1-1; D unresolved. The V end was cut by 6 bases, the J end by 4 bases, with 15 bases between. Germline loops: CDR1 MNHNY, CDR2 SVGAGI (reference sequence). This CDR3 contains 14 residues.

This clonotype has at least ten counts. The chain combines TRBV15 with TRBJ2-5; D is ambiguous. CDR1 is LNHNV and CDR2 is YYDKDF in the germline V gene (reference sequence). The CDR3 is 13 residues long. V lost 0 bases, J lost 5 bases, and 7 bases lay in between. This CDR3 is CATSRDLGETQYF. CDR3 nucleotides: TGTGCCACCAGCAGAGATTTGGGGGAGACCCAGTACTTC.

This clonotype appeared a single time. A much larger clone differs by one base, so this may be a read error. A read error is likely, as this CDR3 ends without the conserved phenylalanine or tryptophan. The chain couples TRBV6-1 to TRBJ2-2, with TRBD1 as a possible D gene (6 bases). The CDR3 is made up of 15 amino acids. V gave up 7 bases and J gave up 0 bases, with 12 bases separating them. Per the germline V gene, CDR1 is MNHNS and CDR2 is SASEGT. CDR3 DNA: TGTGCCAGCACCTACGACAGGCCGAACACCGGGGAGCTGTTTGTT. Its protein is CASTYDRPNTGELFV.

This clonotype was counted only a few times. The rearrangement joins TRBV3-1 to TRBJ1-2, with D possibly matching TRBD1 (6 bases). Germline lookup yields CDR1 LGHDT and CDR2 YNNKEL (reference sequence). The CDR3 spans 18 residues. With 0 bases removed from V and 4 bases from J, the gap between germline ends came to 21 bases. The CDR3 DNA reads as TGTGCCAGCAGCCAAGAATCGGTTTGGGGGGCGCGGGGCTATGGCTACACCTTC. Protein: CASSQESVWGARGYGYTF.

In this sample, this clonotype turned up many times. The chain uses TRBV7-8 and TRBJ1-4; the match to TRBD1 covers 10 bases. The CDR3 runs to 14 residues. Germline assignment: CDR1 SGHVS and CDR2 FQNEAQ. V lost 6 bases and J lost 6; bases outside the gene matches: 4. The CDR3 sequence: CASRTGGLYEKLFF. CDR3 coding DNA: TGTGCCAGCAGGACAGGGGGCTTGTATGAAAAACTGTTTTTT.

This clonotype occurred a few times. DNA for the CDR3: TGTGCCAGCAGTCCAACCTCGGCCAACGTCCTGACTTTC. It encodes CASSPTSANVLTF. The chain links TRBV6-1 to TRBJ2-6; D is unclear. The CDR3 loop spans 13 amino acids. The germline CDR1 and CDR2 sequences are MNHNS and SASEGT. V was clipped by 5 bases and J by 6 bases, with 8 bases between them.

This clonotype was observed many times. The J gene is TRBJ2-2, the V gene TRBV2, with D uncertain. Germline CDR1 is SNHLY and CDR2 is FYNNEI. There are 16 residues in the CDR3. V lost 4 bases to trimming and J lost 1 base, with 13 bases between them. The CDR3 loop is CASSVIAPRNTGELFF. The CDR3 DNA is TGTGCCAGCAGTGTGATAGCCCCAAGGAACACCGGGGAGCTGTTTTTT.

This clonotype was found many times. The chain is built from TRBV20-1 and TRBJ2-3; 8 nucleotides agree with TRBD1. J gave up 2 bases and V 0 bases, and 7 bases lay outside the gene matches. The germline gives CDR1 DFQATT, CDR2 SNEGSKA (reference sequence). The CDR3 totals 16 residues. The CDR3 region is CSARDGYRGITDTQYF. For the CDR3, the DNA is TGCAGTGCTAGAGATGGGTACAGGGGGATCACAGATACGCAGTATTTT.

This chain links TRBV28 with TRBJ2-3, with D possibly called TRBD1 or TRBD2 (5 bases each). The CDR3 extends over 11 amino acids. V was shortened by 8 bases and J by 9 bases, with 12 bases between the two germline ends. CDR1 and CDR2 from the germline V gene are MDHEN and SYDVKM. The CDR3 DNA reads TGTGCCAGCGGGGACGCCCGGACGCAGTATTTT. It is translated as CASGDARTQYF.

There are many counts of this clonotype. The chain carries TRBV7-3 and TRBJ2-2; tentatively, D is TRBD1 or TRBD2 (6 bases each). Trimming removed 6 bases at V and 7 bases at J, with 15 bases between. CDR3 length: 14 amino acids. Looked up from germline, CDR1 is SGHTA and CDR2 is FQGTGA. The CDR3 DNA sequence: TGTGCCAGCAGGGAAGGGGGACTGAGCGGGGAGCTGTTTTTT. Translation: CASREGGLSGELFF. The full variable domain, its missing parts supplied by reference TRBV7-3 and TRBJ2-2, is GAGVSQTPSNKVTEKGKYVELRCDPISGHTALYWYRQSLGQGPEFLIYFQGTGAADDSGLPNDRFFAVRPEGSVSTLKIQRTERGDSAVYLCASREGGLSGELFFGEGSRLTVL.

V gene TRBV27 combines with J gene TRBJ2-5; D is possibly TRBD2 (6 bases). Germline-derived CDR1 and CDR2 are MNHEY and SMNVEV (reference sequence). The CDR3 totals 16 residues. V lost 1 base and J lost 7, with 19 bases in between. The CDR3: CASSLYRGNAGGTQYF. The CDR3 coding sequence is TGTGCCAGCAGTTTATATCGCGGGAATGCAGGCGGGACCCAGTACTTC.

A note on this clonotype: A much larger clone differs from this one at a single base, so this may be a read error. This chain uses TRBV4-3 with TRBJ2-3; D is unresolved. Germline CDR1 reads LGHNA; CDR2 reads YSLEER. CDR3 length equals 16 residues. CDR3 sequence: CASSQDGVLRTDTQCF. The CDR3 DNA reads TGCGCCAGCAGCCAAGATGGTGTGTTGCGTACAGATACGCAGTGTTTT.

In its sample, this clonotype was seen many times. The V call is TRBV29-1, the J call TRBJ2-7; weak D call: TRBD1 (5 bases). Looked up from germline, CDR1 is SQVTM and CDR2 is ANQGSEA. With 6 bases removed from V and 3 bases from J, the gap between germline ends came to 12 bases. The CDR3 extends over 12 amino acids. CDR3 bases: TGCAGCGTGGCCGGACACCGCTACGAGCAGTACTTC. Translated, it gives CSVAGHRYEQYF.

In its sample, this clonotype was seen many times. V gene TRBV10-3 combines with J gene TRBJ2-3; no definite D call. Trimming took off 4 bases at V and 1 base at J, with 12 bases between the two ends. CDR1 and CDR2 (germline): ENHRY, SYGVKD. The CDR3 sequence is 15 residues long. This chain's CDR3 is CAISATRQGTDTQYF. As DNA, the CDR3 is TGTGCCATCAGTGCTACAAGGCAGGGCACAGATACGCAGTATTTT.

The gene calls are TRBV7-3 and TRBJ2-5, with 8 nucleotides matching TRBD1. The germline V gene has CDR1 SGHTA and CDR2 FQGTGA. CDR3 length equals 16 residues. With V trimmed by 2 bases and J by 1 base, 6 bases remained unmatched. The CDR3: CASSLSGGGIQETQYF. CDR3 nucleotides: TGTGCCAGCAGCTTATCAGGGGGCGGGATCCAAGAGACCCAGTACTTC.